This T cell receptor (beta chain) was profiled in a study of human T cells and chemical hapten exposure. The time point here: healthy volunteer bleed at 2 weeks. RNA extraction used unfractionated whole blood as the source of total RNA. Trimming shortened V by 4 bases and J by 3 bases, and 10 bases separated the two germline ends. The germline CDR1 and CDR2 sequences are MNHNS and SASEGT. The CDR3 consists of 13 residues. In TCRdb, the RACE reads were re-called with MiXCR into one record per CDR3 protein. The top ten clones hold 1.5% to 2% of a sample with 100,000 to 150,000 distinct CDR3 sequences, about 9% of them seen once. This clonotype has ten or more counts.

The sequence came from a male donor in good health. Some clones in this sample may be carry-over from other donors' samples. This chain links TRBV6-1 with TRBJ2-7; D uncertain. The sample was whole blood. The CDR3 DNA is TGTGCCAGCAGTGTCTGGCAGTTCTACGAGCAGTACTTC. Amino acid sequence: CASSVWQFYEQYF.